This T cell receptor beta chain was found in a study of cytomegalovirus exposure and HLA in healthy donors. Study conclusions and caveats: The classifier was said to identify cytomegalovirus status with high specificity and sensitivity. Researchers left out some V segments, among them TRBV6-2 and TRBV6-3, as indistinguishable.

J lost 4 bases, V lost 8 bases, and 8 bases had no gene match. CDR3 length equals 15 residues. Germline CDR1 reads SGHNT; CDR2 reads YENEEA. Notes on this clone: Its antigen is not known.

The PCR was carried out with 60 Vbeta primers and 13 Jbeta primers. Method: immunoSEQ multiplex PCR; TCRdb's copy keeps in-frame clones and lacks some. The clone table shows around 130,000 clones, with the ten largest holding 2%. The sequence came from a woman aged 55-69 years in good health and CMV-seronegative. The genes are TRBV11-3 and TRBJ2-1, with TRBD2 matching over 10 bases. Sample: PBMCs. The CDR3 DNA follows: TGTGCCAGCGCCCTGGGAGCGGGGGGGTACAATGAGCAGTTCTTC. Translated: CASALGAGGYNEQFF.